A single sample gave rise to the 13 T cell receptor beta chains below, sequenced in a study of T cells in Graves' hyperthyroidism and ophthalmopathy. Amplification of TCR beta CDR3 regions was performed using RNA transcripts as template. Researchers ran a first-round RT-PCR on the TCR CDR3 using the HTBI primer set. TCRdb re-analysed the multiplex PCR reads in MiXCR, keeping a single row per CDR3 protein. The table shows hundreds of thousands of distinct CDR3 sequences, with around 20% occurring only once. The sample comprised blood. These receptors were collected from a middle-aged man with Graves' hyperthyroidism.

This clonotype was detected only a few times. This chain connects TRBV6-1 to TRBJ2-3, with 13 bases lining up with TRBD2. V shed 5 bases and J 6 bases; nucleotides not matched to a gene: 5. The CDR3 length is 15 residues. The V gene's germline CDR1 is MNHNS and CDR2 SASEGT. CDR3 amino acids: CASSLGTSGADTQYF. As DNA, the CDR3 is TGTGCCAGCAGTCTAGGGACTAGCGGGGCCGATACGCAGTATTTT.

This clonotype was observed at least ten times. This chain links TRBV11-2 with TRBJ2-1; D is perhaps TRBD2 (5 bases). This CDR3 region has 13 residues. The V and J ends lost 6 bases and 5 bases respectively, with 11 bases between them. Germline CDR1 SGHAT, CDR2 FQNNGV. Here the CDR3 DNA reads TGTGCCAGCAGTCACAGACTAAACAATGAGCAGTTCTTC. It encodes CASSHRLNNEQFF.

This clonotype was observed many times. The chain links TRBV11-2 to TRBJ2-5; D remains unclear. V gave up 1 base and J gave up 1 base, with 16 bases separating them. The CDR3 is made up of 17 amino acids. The germline V gene has CDR1 SGHAT and CDR2 FQNNGV. The CDR3 bases are TGTGCCAGCAGCTTAGGTGCGAACTCGGGTGGCCAAGAGACCCAGTACTTC. Its translation is CASSLGANSGGQETQYF.

The chain couples TRBV7-9 to TRBJ1-1; no clear D gene. From germline, CDR1 is SEHNR and CDR2 FQNEAQ (reference sequence). Trimming stripped 7 bases from V and 1 base from J, with 13 bases between. The CDR3 has 14 amino acids. CDR3 amino acids: CASTYSGENTEAFF. CDR3 DNA: TGTGCCAGCACCTATTCCGGGGAGAACACTGAAGCTTTCTTT.

This clonotype has only a few counts. The chain couples TRBV18 to TRBJ1-1; unclear D gene. Trimming cost V 10 bases and J 2 bases, with 11 bases left between them. In germline, CDR1 is KGHSH, CDR2 LQKENI. This CDR3 region has 12 residues. The CDR3 nucleotides read TGTGCCACCAACAAAGGAAACACTGAAGCTTTCTTT. Translating it yields CATNKGNTEAFF. Based on the CDR3 plus reference TRBV18 and TRBJ1-1, the full variable domain is NAGVMQNPRHLVRRRGQEARLRCSPMKGHSHVYWYRQLPEEGLKFMVYLQKENIIDESGMPKERFSAEFPKEGPSILRIQQVVRGDSAAYFCATNKGNTEAFFGQGTRLTVV.

This clonotype came up many times. This rearrangement joins TRBV30 to TRBJ1-1; D perhaps matches TRBD1 (5 bases). V was shortened by 7 bases and J by 3 bases, with 15 bases between the two germline ends. This CDR3 is 13 amino acids long. Per germline, CDR1 GTSNPN and CDR2 SVGIG (reference sequence). CDR3 DNA sequence: TGTGCCTCGGGGACCGCTGCTGACACTGAAGCTTTCTTT. It yields the protein CASGTAADTEAFF.

This chain joins TRBV3-1 and TRBJ2-3; D is unresolved. The CDR3 contains 14 residues. Trimming removed 3 bases from V and 1 base from J, with 8 bases in between. Germline values: CDR1 LGHDT, CDR2 YNNKEL (reference sequence). This CDR3 reads CASSQRRGTDTQYF. In DNA form, the CDR3 reads TGTGCCAGCAGCCAGCGGCGAGGCACAGATACGCAGTATTTT.

Only a few counts were recorded for this clonotype. This chain joins TRBV25-1 and TRBJ1-4; no firm D call. The CDR3 length is 13 residues. Deletions cut 6 bases from V and 6 bases from J, with 11 bases between. Germline CDR1 MGHDK, CDR2 SYGVNS. The CDR3 sequence: CASSGDGDEKLFF. CDR3 DNA sequence: TGTGCCAGCAGCGGGGATGGTGATGAAAAACTGTTTTTT.

Many counts were recorded for this clonotype. This chain joins TRBV20-1 and TRBJ1-5; D gene ambiguous. V was cut by 0 bases and J by 0 bases, with 21 bases left in between. This CDR3 is built from 19 residues. Germline loops: CDR1 DFQATT, CDR2 SNEGSKA (reference sequence). CDR3 residues: CSARDRVLPARYSNQPQHF. CDR3 nucleotides: TGCAGTGCTAGAGATCGAGTATTGCCAGCGCGATATAGCAATCAGCCCCAGCATTTT.

This clonotype was observed a few times. The V and J genes are TRBV5-1 and TRBJ2-1; 7 bases fit TRBD1. The CDR3 runs 15 residues. V was clipped by 0 bases and J by 5 bases; unmatched bases: 5. The V gene's germline CDR1 is SGHRS and CDR2 YFSETQ. As DNA, the CDR3 is TGCGCCAGCAGCTTGGACAGGGGCAAGCACAATGAGCAGTTCTTC. Translated, it gives CASSLDRGKHNEQFF.

This sequence joins TRBV29-1 and TRBJ2-3; D unclear. The CDR3 consists of 14 residues. Trimming left V 3 bases short and J 2 bases short, with 12 bases between. Germline CDR1 is SQVTM and CDR2 is ANQGSEA. CDR3 nucleotide sequence: TGCAGCGTTGAGATCGGGCGGCTCACAGATACGCAGTATTTT. It codes for CSVEIGRLTDTQYF.

This clonotype has a single count. The chain has TRBV20-1 and TRBJ2-7; no clear D gene. Trimming cost V 8 bases and J 4 bases, with 9 bases left between them. Germline assignment: CDR1 DFQATT and CDR2 SNEGSKA (reference sequence). The CDR3 extends over 10 amino acids. The CDR3 loop reads CSTKTYEQYF. DNA for the CDR3: TGCAGTACCAAGACGTACGAGCAGTACTTC.

At least ten counts were recorded for this clonotype. The V call is TRBV3-1, the J call TRBJ2-1; 7 nucleotides line up with TRBD1. V gave up 4 bases and J gave up 9 bases; unmatched junction bases: 9. The CDR3 consists of 14 residues. Germline loops: CDR1 LGHDT, CDR2 YNNKEL (reference sequence). The CDR3 spells CASSLQDRRSEQFF. The CDR3 nucleotides read TGTGCCAGCAGCCTTCAGGACAGGCGGAGTGAGCAGTTCTTC.